The 26 T cell receptor beta chains listed next were all sequenced from one sample in a study of blood T cell repertoires in COVID-19. Using immunoSEQ multiplex PCR, the repertoire was profiled, and TCRdb retains in-frame clones only, with some absent. The repertoire holds about 58,000 clones, 90% seen once, with approximately 13% in the top ten. Sequenced: peripheral blood. Every receptor here comes from a man between 60 and 70 years old with active COVID-19.

The chain recombines TRBV6-5 with TRBJ2-3; D ambiguous. The V end was cut by 5 bases, the J end by 5 bases, with 8 bases between. The CDR3 contains 12 residues. Per the germline V gene, CDR1 is MNHEY and CDR2 is SVGAGI. The DNA for the CDR3 is TGTGCCAGCAGTCCCTCACTAGATACGCAGTATTTT. It codes for CASSPSLDTQYF.

In its sample, this clone was seen once. The chain uses TRBV28 and TRBJ2-7; 9 bases fit TRBD2. The CDR3 runs 15 residues. J gave up 4 bases and V 3 bases, and 7 bases lay outside the gene matches. Germline CDR1 and CDR2: MDHEN and SYDVKM. For the CDR3, the DNA is TGTGCCAGCAGTTTCCAGCCGGGACTAGCTTACGAGCAGTACTTC. Translating gives CASSFQPGLAYEQYF.

The chain couples TRBV6-5 to TRBJ2-5; 12 bases are a match to TRBD2. This CDR3 is 12 amino acids long. Germline CDR1 and CDR2: MNHEY and SVGAGI. Trimming removed 6 bases from V and 13 bases from J; junction bases left unmatched: 6. CDR3 residues: CASRRLAGEWYF. As DNA, the CDR3 is TGTGCCAGCAGAAGACTAGCGGGAGAGTGGTACTTC.

The chain joins TRBV4-1 to TRBJ2-7; TRBD1 matches 8 bases. CDR1 is MGHRA and CDR2 is YSYEKL in the germline V gene. The CDR3 covers 17 residues. With 1 base clipped from V and 4 bases from J, the junction kept 12 bases outside the gene matches. The CDR3 DNA reads as TGCGCCAGCAGCCAAGTTCCTCAGGGGGCACGAAAGTACGAGCAGTACTTC. This sequence encodes CASSQVPQGARKYEQYF.

V usage is TRBV11-2 and J usage is TRBJ2-1; TRBD2 agrees at 11 bases. Looked up from germline, CDR1 is SGHAT and CDR2 is FQNNGV. The trim removed 0 bases at V and 9 bases at J, leaving 10 bases unmatched. The CDR3 length is 17 residues. CDR3 nucleotide sequence: TGTGCCAGCAGCTTAGAGTTACTAGCGGGAGTGTTCAGTGAGCAGTTCTTC. Translated: CASSLELLAGVFSEQFF.

V gene TRBV9 combines with J gene TRBJ1-1; no reliable D call. The CDR3 is made up of 13 amino acids. Trimming left V 2 bases short and J 7 bases short, with 12 bases between. Germline CDR1 SGDLS, CDR2 YYNGEE. CDR3 region: CASSVSPGVEAFF. The CDR3, as DNA: TGTGCCAGCAGCGTCTCTCCGGGTGTTGAAGCTTTCTTT.

This chain links TRBV4-3 with TRBJ2-7, with D uncertain. The CDR3 spans 14 residues. Germline lookup yields CDR1 LGHNA and CDR2 YSLEER. V shed 4 bases and J shed 3 bases, with 13 bases lying between them. In nucleotides, the CDR3 is TGCGCCAGCAGCCCTAATTCTAGAATCTACGAGCAGTACTTC. This gives the protein CASSPNSRIYEQYF.

This chain connects TRBV19 to TRBJ2-3; 9 bases line up with TRBD1. Germline loops: CDR1 LNHDA, CDR2 SQIVND (reference sequence). The CDR3 is 16 amino acids. The V gene end was trimmed by 3 bases and the J gene end by 3 bases; junction bases not matched to a gene: 7. The CDR3 DNA sequence: TGTGCCAGTAGTATCCGAACAGGGGGCTTTACAGATACGCAGTATTTT. Translated: CASSIRTGGFTDTQYF.

The rearrangement uses TRBV10-3 and TRBJ1-4, with D possibly matching TRBD1 (5 bases). The germline V gene has CDR1 ENHRY and CDR2 SYGVKD. This CDR3 region has 15 residues. The germline V and J ends were trimmed by 3 bases and 8 bases, with 16 bases remaining between them. CDR3 DNA: TGTGCCATCAGTGACCCGCAGGGTGAAGGGGAAAAACTGTTTTTT. It translates to CAISDPQGEGEKLFF.

The chain carries TRBV5-5 and TRBJ1-1; unclear D gene. Germline V gene data show CDR1 as SGHKS and CDR2 as YYEKEE (reference sequence). V was pared by 4 bases and J by 7 bases, with 11 bases between. The CDR3 covers 12 residues. The CDR3 DNA sequence: TGTGCCAGCAGCCCCCACGGGGATGAAGCTTTCTTT. This sequence encodes CASSPHGDEAFF. The whole variable domain, remainder taken from reference TRBV5-5 and TRBJ1-1, is DAGVTQSPTHLIKTRGQQVTLRCSPISGHKSVSWYQQVLGQGPQFIFQYYEKEERGRGNFPDRFSARQFPNYSSELNVNALLLGDSALYLCASSPHGDEAFFGQGTRLTVV.

The V gene is TRBV24-1, the J gene TRBJ2-2; 11 bases are a match to TRBD1. CDR1 is KGHDR, CDR2 SFDVKD, per germline. The trim removed 5 bases at V and 7 bases at J, leaving 8 bases unmatched. CDR3 length: 16 residues. The CDR3: CATSGPGQGVNGELFF. The CDR3 nucleotides read TGTGCCACCAGTGGCCCGGGACAGGGGGTTAACGGGGAGCTGTTTTTT.

There are a few counts of this clone. This sequence joins TRBV6-5 and TRBJ2-7, with 7 bases lining up with TRBD1. The trim removed 5 bases at V and 5 bases at J, leaving 12 bases unmatched. The germline V gene has CDR1 MNHEY and CDR2 SVGAGI. The CDR3 spans 15 residues. Written as DNA, the CDR3 is TGTGCCAGCAGTACCCCCCCTGACAGGGTCAACGAGCAGTACTTC. This gives the protein CASSTPPDRVNEQYF.

The chain links TRBV27 to TRBJ1-2; D remains ambiguous. The CDR3 is 14 residues long. From germline, CDR1 is MNHEY and CDR2 SMNVEV (reference sequence). V was pared by 2 bases and J by 0 bases, with 7 bases between. For the CDR3, the DNA is TGTGCCAGCAGTTTAACTTATCCTAACTATGGCTACACCTTC. This gives the protein CASSLTYPNYGYTF.

The chain couples TRBV2 to TRBJ1-4; TRBD1 might be the D (6 bases). Germline lookup yields CDR1 SNHLY and CDR2 FYNNEI. This CDR3 comprises 15 residues. V was clipped by 5 bases and J by 4 bases, with 14 bases between them. The CDR3 bases are TGTGCCAGCAGTTTGGGGGGGGCAGGTAATGAAAAACTGTTTTTT. Translating it yields CASSLGGAGNEKLFF.

The gene calls are TRBV9 and TRBJ2-7; 7 nucleotides line up with TRBD2. Per the germline V gene, CDR1 is SGDLS and CDR2 is YYNGEE. There are 13 residues in the CDR3. V was clipped by 3 bases and J by 3 bases; unmatched bases: 3. The CDR3 region has the DNA TGTGCCAGCAGCGCCGGGACTAACTACGAGCAGTACTTC. This sequence encodes CASSAGTNYEQYF.

CDR3 DNA sequence: TGTGCCAGCTCACCATTTAGAAGCGGGGGGCGTAGCACAGATACGCAGTATTTT. Amino acid sequence: CASSPFRSGGRSTDTQYF. J is TRBJ2-3 and V is TRBV18; TRBD2 matches at 9 bases. The CDR3 sequence is 18 residues long. The ends lost 2 bases at V and 0 bases at J; junction bases unmatched: 9. Germline assignment: CDR1 KGHSH and CDR2 LQKENI.

The genes are TRBV15 and TRBJ1-5; D uncertain. Germline CDR1 reads LNHNV; CDR2 reads YYDKDF (reference sequence). V was pared by 5 bases and J by 7 bases, with 15 bases between. This CDR3 spans 14 amino acids. The CDR3 DNA follows: TGTGCCACCAGCCCGCGGCAGGCGGGGCAGCCCCAGCATTTT. This encodes CATSPRQAGQPQHF.

The CDR3 DNA follows: TGTGCCAGCAGCCTGCCTCCGGGACAGGGGGGGAACACTGAAGCTTTCTTT. Translation: CASSLPPGQGGNTEAFF. The rearrangement links TRBV27 to TRBJ1-1; TRBD1 agrees at 11 bases. Looked up from germline, CDR1 is MNHEY and CDR2 is SMNVEV (reference sequence). The CDR3 totals 17 residues. J lost 1 base, V lost 6 bases, and 10 bases had no gene match.

This sequence joins TRBV5-1 and TRBJ2-1; TRBD2 matches 10 bases. Germline CDR1 SGHRS, CDR2 YFSETQ. V was clipped by 4 bases and J by 11 bases; unmatched bases: 9. This CDR3 region has 14 residues. Here the CDR3 reads CASSDPISGRKQFF. As DNA, the CDR3 is TGCGCCAGCAGCGATCCGATTAGCGGGAGGAAGCAGTTCTTC.

The chain has TRBV12-5 and TRBJ2-3, with TRBD2 identical over 12 bases. Trimming took 9 bases from V and 6 from J; bases not matched to a gene: 13. This CDR3 comprises 16 residues. CDR1 and CDR2 (germline): LGHNT, FRNRAP. The CDR3 bases are TGTGCTAGCGGGGAGACTAGCGGGAGTCGAGCGGATACGCAGTATTTT. As protein: CASGETSGSRADTQYF.

This clone was observed a few times. The chain joins TRBV6-5 to TRBJ2-5, with D hard to call. CDR3 length: 14 amino acids. Trimming took 0 bases from V and 1 from J, leaving 6 bases between them. CDR1 and CDR2 from the germline V gene are MNHEY and SVGAGI. The CDR3 loop is CASSYSGLQETQYF. CDR3 DNA: TGTGCCAGCAGTTACTCTGGGCTCCAAGAGACCCAGTACTTC.

The chain uses TRBV7-8 and TRBJ1-6; no reliable D call. Germline CDR1 is SGHVS and CDR2 is FQNEAQ. The CDR3 extends over 14 amino acids. V shed 5 bases and J shed 6 bases, with 11 bases lying between them. CDR3 region: CASSNRVLNSPLHF. CDR3 bases: TGTGCCAGCAGCAACCGGGTCCTTAATTCACCCCTCCACTTT.

Details on this clone: The junction shows a germline mismatch at one end, possibly a read error. The chain carries TRBV7-7 and TRBJ2-2; a weak D match, TRBD2 (6 bases). Looked up from germline, CDR1 is SSHAT and CDR2 is FNYEAQ (reference sequence). The CDR3 sequence is 15 residues long. The DNA of the CDR3 is TGTGCTAGCAGCTTAGCGCGCGGGACCACCGGGGAGCTGTTTTTT. Protein sequence: CASSLARGTTGELFF.

V and J are TRBV11-2 and TRBJ1-4; no clear D. V shed 4 bases and J shed 4 bases, with 16 bases lying between them. The CDR3 is 16 amino acids. Looked up from germline, CDR1 is SGHAT and CDR2 is FQNNGV. Here the CDR3 reads CASSSPRTDYNEKLFF. The CDR3 nucleotides read TGTGCCAGCAGCTCCCCCCGGACGGACTATAATGAAAAACTGTTTTTT.

In DNA form, the CDR3 reads TGTGCCGGAGGGGCCGGACTAGCGGGTTTCAATGAGCAGTTCTTC. The encoded protein is CAGGAGLAGFNEQFF. The rearrangement joins TRBV6-5 to TRBJ2-1, with 11 bases fitting TRBD2. V trimming: 11 bases; J trimming: 6 bases; junction bases outside the gene matches: 12. The CDR3 totals 15 residues. Germline assignment: CDR1 MNHEY and CDR2 SVGAGI.

This clone was seen more than once but under ten times. The V gene is TRBV30, the J gene TRBJ2-7; D is perhaps TRBD2 (6 bases). The length of the CDR3 is 16 residues. Trimming cost V 2 bases and J 1 base, with 18 bases left between them. Looked up from germline, CDR1 is GTSNPN and CDR2 is SVGIG (reference sequence). The CDR3 spells CAWSIYRDGLSYEQYF. The DNA of the CDR3 is TGTGCCTGGAGTATTTATCGGGACGGACTATCCTACGAGCAGTACTTC.